This T cell receptor (beta chain) stems from a study of blood T cells in healthy people across ages. The second PCR ran about 6 to 12 cycles with a sample-barcoded 5' primer and J-beta primers. TCRdb reprocessed the 5' RACE reads with MiXCR, giving one entry per CDR3 protein. The profile shows over a million distinct CDR3 sequences, roughly 43% of them singletons. CDR3 length equals 16 residues. Germline V gene sequence: CDR1 MGHRA, CDR2 YSYEKL. With 1 base removed from V and 8 bases from J, the gap between germline ends came to 20 bases. Study conclusions and caveats: While age rose, TCR beta diversity per million T cells dropped in a roughly linear way.

This clonotype was counted a few times. Its antigen is still unknown. Sequencing used blood. This TCR came from a woman younger than 30 in good health. This sequence joins TRBV4-1 and TRBJ1-2, with unresolved D. In DNA, the CDR3 is TGCGCCAGCAGCCAAGTAGGACGGGGAAGGCGAGCGGGCTACACCTTC. It translates to CASSQVGRGRRAGYTF.